The clone carrying this TCR beta chain occurred a few times. Its antigen is not identified. The entry originates in a study of post-analysis software for immune sequencing data. Study-wide points: There were five or six TRBV segments more frequent in patients than controls, and TRBV5-6, TRBV5-1 and TRBV20-1 were among them. Under F measure analysis, samples from one preparation batch co-clustered strongly.

CDR1 and CDR2 (germline): DFQATT, SNEGSKA (reference sequence). The V gene lost 6 bases and the J gene lost 0 bases, with 15 bases spanning the gap. CDR3 length: 15 residues. Every TCR beta cDNA library bore unique molecular identifiers. TCRdb re-called the PCR reads with MiXCR, one entry per CDR3 protein. The sample consists of roughly 540,000 distinct CDR3 sequences, around a third of them appearing once. Sequenced: blood. The rearrangement uses TRBV20-1 and TRBJ2-4, with D perhaps matching TRBD1 (6 bases). This sequence originates from a girl under 18 with multiple sclerosis. CDR3 nucleotide sequence: TGCAGTGCCTTACAGGGACCGCTAGCCAAAAACATTCAGTACTTC. Its translation: CSALQGPLAKNIQYF.